A single sample is the source of the 13 T cell receptor beta chains below, sequenced in a study of blood T cell repertoires in COVID-19 (dated by TCRdb to about 2020). To prepare the library, the immunoSEQ multiplex PCR assay was applied. Entries here come from immuneACCESS through TCRdb and include only in-frame sequences with V and J called. Some clones fail to appear in such tables; in the studies checked, an unresolved V gene covers under half of the shortfall, and the cause of the remainder is unknown. In all, the sample holds fewer than 80,000 clones, and around 89% of those were seen once. About 21% of the sample belongs to the ten largest clones. The sequencing input was peripheral blood. The receptors shown here come from a human donor in a cohort sampled during active COVID-19.

The J gene is TRBJ1-1, the V gene TRBV4-1; no clear D. CDR3 length: 14 residues. Trimming removed 4 bases at V and 11 bases at J, with 20 bases between. Germline V CDR1 and CDR2: MGHRA, YSYEKL. The CDR3 sequence: CASSLEPDGLGAFF. CDR3 nucleotide sequence: TGCGCCAGCAGCCTAGAACCGGACGGACTTGGGGCTTTCTTT.

The V and J genes are TRBV6-1 and TRBJ2-1, with 8 bases matching TRBD1. The germline CDR1 and CDR2 sequences are MNHNS and SASEGT. Trimming took 3 bases from V and 7 from J; bases not matched to a gene: 5. The CDR3 runs to 14 residues. CDR3 bases: TGTGCCAGCAGTGATCGACAGGGGTGGAATGAGCAGTTCTTC. The encoded protein is CASSDRQGWNEQFF.

The rearrangement uses TRBV29-1 and TRBJ2-2, with D maybe TRBD1 (9 bases). Germline V gene lookup returns CDR1 SQVTM and CDR2 ANQGSEA. V shed 6 bases and J shed 1 base, with 24 bases lying between them. This CDR3 contains 18 residues. The CDR3 DNA reads TGCAGCGTCCCTTCTACGGGACAGGGACTAGGGAACACCGGGGAGCTGTTTTTT. Protein sequence: CSVPSTGQGLGNTGELFF.

The chain combines TRBV3-1 (or the pseudogene TRBV3-2) with TRBJ1-2, with D possibly being TRBD1 (6 bases). Germline V gene sequence: CDR1 LGHDT, CDR2 YNNKEL (reference sequence). The CDR3 totals 12 residues. V was cut by 3 bases and J by 4 bases, with 6 bases left in between. CDR3 DNA sequence: TGTGCCAGCAGCCAGGGGGCCTATGGCTACACCTTC. It is translated as CASSQGAYGYTF.

V and J are TRBV30 and TRBJ1-6; D is perhaps TRBD1 (5 bases). The CDR3 sequence is 14 residues long. From germline, CDR1 is GTSNPN and CDR2 SVGIG (reference sequence). V dropped 0 bases and J dropped 7 bases, with 10 bases sitting between them. CDR3 amino acids: CAWSVWEGNSPLHF. As DNA, the CDR3 is TGTGCCTGGAGTGTATGGGAGGGGAATTCACCCCTCCACTTT.

The chain has TRBV5-1 and TRBJ2-2, with a tentative D call TRBD1 (8 bases). The CDR3 runs 22 residues. Germline CDR1 is SGHRS and CDR2 is YFSETQ. Trimming removed 3 bases at V and 4 bases at J, with 34 bases between. In nucleotides, the CDR3 is TGCGCCAGCAGCTCCCCCCTCCCTATCAGCGGGATTCAGGGGGCGATCACCGGGGAGCTGTTTTTT. It specifies CASSSPLPISGIQGAITGELFF.

The chain uses TRBV10-3 and TRBJ2-1; 7 nucleotides agree with TRBD1. Germline loops: CDR1 ENHRY, CDR2 SYGVKD. The V and J ends lost 6 bases and 5 bases, in that order; junction bases with no gene match: 10. The CDR3 sequence is 15 residues long. CDR3 in amino acids: CAISPTGLQNNEQFF. CDR3 nucleotides: TGTGCCATCAGCCCGACAGGGTTACAAAACAATGAGCAGTTCTTC.

The chain links TRBV6-2 or TRBV6-3 to TRBJ2-2; 14 nucleotides agree with TRBD2. After removal of 4 bases from V and 3 bases from J, the junction contained 16 bases not matched to a gene. The CDR3 spans 21 residues. Per germline, CDR1 MNHEY and CDR2 SVGEGT. The CDR3 protein is CASSSADSLGLAGGDTGELFF. CDR3 sequence (DNA): TGTGCCAGCAGTTCCGCCGACTCCCTAGGACTAGCGGGGGGAGACACCGGGGAGCTGTTTTTT.

This clone appeared once. V usage is TRBV25-1 and J usage is TRBJ1-2; TRBD1 matches at 7 bases. Germline V gene sequence: CDR1 MGHDK, CDR2 SYGVNS. Trimming cost V 0 bases and J 8 bases; bases outside gene matches: 3. This CDR3 is 13 amino acids long. DNA for the CDR3: TGTGCCAGCAGTGAATACACAGGGGAAGGCTACACCTTC. It yields the protein CASSEYTGEGYTF.

The chain combines TRBV10-2 with TRBJ2-7, with 11 bases matching TRBD2. This CDR3 comprises 17 residues. Germline CDR1 is WSHSY and CDR2 is SAAADI. After removal of 2 bases from V and 6 bases from J, the junction contained 12 bases not matched to a gene. The chain's CDR3 is CASSERGLRLAGFEQYF. The CDR3 DNA follows: TGCGCCAGCAGTGAGCGTGGTTTGAGACTAGCGGGGTTCGAGCAGTACTTC.

The chain combines TRBV18 with TRBJ2-7; D may be TRBD1 (7 bases). CDR1 is KGHSH, CDR2 LQKENI, per germline. V was clipped by 6 bases and J by 3 bases, with 21 bases between them. The CDR3 contains 16 residues. The CDR3 bases are TGTGCCAGCTCTCCTGTTCAGACAGGGAGGTTCTACGAGCAGTACTTC. Protein product: CASSPVQTGRFYEQYF.

The genes are TRBV18 and TRBJ1-2; TRBD1 might be the D (5 bases). Between the trimmed V and J ends, which lost 3 bases and 8 bases, there was a span of 13 bases. From germline, CDR1 is KGHSH and CDR2 LQKENI. CDR3 size: 13 residues. CDR3 amino acids: CASSPSEGMGYTF. The CDR3 DNA reads TGTGCCAGCTCACCCTCGGAGGGGATGGGCTACACCTTC.

This rearrangement joins TRBV30 to TRBJ1-5; D perhaps matches TRBD1 (5 bases). The CDR3 totals 14 residues. Germline V lookup: CDR1 GTSNPN, CDR2 SVGIG (reference sequence). V lost 1 base and J 3 bases, leaving 10 bases between the germline ends. CDR3 protein: CAWSGQHINQPQHF. The CDR3 DNA reads TGTGCCTGGAGTGGACAGCACATCAATCAGCCCCAGCATTTT.